The 30 T cell receptor beta chains reported below all come from one sample, sequenced in a study of T cell changes during pregnancy in multiple sclerosis. Assay: immunoSEQ multiplex PCR; the TCRdb copy retains only in-frame clones and omits some. The sample holds just over 35,000 clones, more than 70% seen once. This material consisted of CD4+ T cells from peripheral blood mononuclear cells, taken after pregnancy. All receptors derive from a female donor in good health, enrolled as a control in a pregnancy study.

This chain links TRBV19 with TRBJ1-3; D perhaps matches TRBD1 (5 bases). Trimming took 4 bases from V and 0 from J, leaving 13 bases between them. The CDR3 totals 16 residues. The V gene's germline CDR1 is LNHDA and CDR2 SQIVND (reference sequence). The CDR3 nucleotides read TGTGCCAGTAGTAGAGACAGTACAAGCTCTGGAAACACCATATATTTT. Encoded protein: CASSRDSTSSGNTIYF.

The chain employs TRBV5-4 and TRBJ2-2, with a weak D call TRBD2 (6 bases). Trimming removed 5 bases at V and 7 bases at J, with 21 bases between. Germline assignment: CDR1 SGHNT and CDR2 YYREEE (reference sequence). CDR3 size: 16 residues. The CDR3 region is CASRRNTAGPIGELFF. In DNA form, the CDR3 reads TGTGCCAGCAGACGGAATACGGCGGGGCCAATCGGGGAGCTGTTTTTT.

CDR3 nucleotide sequence: TGTGCCAGCAGCTTAGGCAGCTCCTACGAGCAGTACTTC. Amino acid sequence: CASSLGSSYEQYF. V usage is TRBV11-3 and J usage is TRBJ2-7; D is undetermined. The V end lost 1 base, the J end lost 0 bases, and 4 bases lay between the germline ends. This CDR3 has 13 amino acids. Germline CDR1 and CDR2: SGHNT and YENEEA.

This chain uses TRBV7-8 with TRBJ1-5; D uncertain. CDR3 size: 15 residues. From germline, CDR1 is SGHVS and CDR2 FQNEAQ. The V end was cut by 5 bases, the J end by 0 bases, with 11 bases between. This CDR3 is CASSPSGNSNQPQHF. The CDR3 region has the DNA TGTGCCAGCAGCCCTAGTGGAAATAGCAATCAGCCCCAGCATTTT.

CDR3 DNA: TGTGCCAGTAGTACCCGTTTTTCCTACAATGAGCAGTTCTTC. It is translated as CASSTRFSYNEQFF. V is TRBV19 and J is TRBJ2-1; D is unresolved. The CDR3 spans 14 residues. Trimming removed 4 bases at V and 1 base at J, with 8 bases between. Germline V gene data show CDR1 as LNHDA and CDR2 as SQIVND (reference sequence).

The V and J genes are TRBV6-6 and TRBJ1-2; TRBD1 matches 9 bases. V lost 5 bases, J lost 8 bases, and 6 bases stayed unmatched. Germline CDR1 is MNHNY and CDR2 is SVGAGI (reference sequence). The CDR3 runs to 13 residues. For the CDR3, the DNA is TGTGCCAGCAGTGGGGACAGGGCCCTAGGCTACACCTTC. Translating gives CASSGDRALGYTF.

V gene TRBV28 combines with J gene TRBJ2-3; the D gene is possibly TRBD2 (7 bases). The germline V gene encodes CDR1 MDHEN and CDR2 SYDVKM. V was cut by 6 bases and J by 5 bases, with 33 bases left in between. This CDR3 has 20 amino acids. The DNA for the CDR3 is TGTGCCAGCAGCCACCGGGGCCTGGGGGGCGCGGGAGAACGGGGAGATACGCAGTATTTT. Translating gives CASSHRGLGGAGERGDTQYF.

The genes are TRBV9 and TRBJ1-1; maybe TRBD1 (6 bases). The CDR3 extends over 15 amino acids. Germline V gene data show CDR1 as SGDLS and CDR2 as YYNGEE. With 1 base removed from V and 5 bases from J, the gap between germline ends came to 15 bases. CDR3 amino acids: CASSVKSQGRTEAFF. For the CDR3, the DNA is TGTGCCAGCAGCGTAAAATCCCAGGGGCGGACTGAAGCTTTCTTT.

This clone was detected once. This chain joins TRBV7-8 and TRBJ2-3; 8 nucleotides agree with TRBD2. Losses at the gene ends were 3 bases for V and 5 bases for J; bases not matched to a gene: 1. This CDR3 is built from 13 residues. Germline CDR1 SGHVS, CDR2 FQNEAQ. This CDR3 is CASSFSGIDTQYF. CDR3 DNA: TGTGCCAGCAGCTTTAGCGGGATAGATACGCAGTATTTT.

V gene TRBV27 combines with J gene TRBJ2-5, with a weak D call TRBD2 (5 bases). The ends were cut back, 2 bases at V and 5 bases at J, with 18 bases in the middle. The V gene's germline CDR1 is MNHEY and CDR2 SMNVEV (reference sequence). This CDR3 has 16 amino acids. The CDR3 protein is CASSLNPGVGGETQYF. DNA of the CDR3: TGTGCCAGCAGTTTAAACCCCGGGGTGGGTGGGGAGACCCAGTACTTC.

The rearrangement joins TRBV18 to TRBJ1-1, with D tentatively TRBD1 (5 bases). The CDR3 totals 15 residues. CDR1 KGHSH and CDR2 LQKENI come from the germline V gene. Trimming cost V 1 base and J 3 bases, with 12 bases left between them. CDR3 in amino acids: CASSPQGTGDTEAFF. CDR3 DNA: TGTGCCAGCTCACCACAAGGGACGGGGGACACTGAAGCTTTCTTT. Variable domain in full (rest from reference TRBV18 and TRBJ1-1): NAGVMQNPRHLVRRRGQEARLRCSPMKGHSHVYWYRQLPEEGLKFMVYLQKENIIDESGMPKERFSAEFPKEGPSILRIQQVVRGDSAAYFCASSPQGTGDTEAFFGQGTRLTVV.

The chain is built from TRBV5-1 and TRBJ2-1; 13 bases map to TRBD2. Germline V gene lookup returns CDR1 SGHRS and CDR2 YFSETQ. This CDR3 has 15 amino acids. V was clipped by 4 bases and J by 12 bases; unmatched bases: 10. The CDR3 sequence is CASSTEGTSGIRQFF. CDR3 coding DNA: TGCGCCAGCAGCACCGAGGGGACTAGCGGGATCAGGCAGTTCTTC.

This chain connects TRBV7-2 to TRBJ2-7; 8 nucleotides align to TRBD1. CDR1 and CDR2 from the germline V gene are SGHTA and FQGNSA. This CDR3 spans 14 amino acids. The junction had 9 bases not matched to a gene; V was cut back by 4 bases and J by 7 bases. CDR3 amino acids: CASSSRTGRGEQYF. CDR3 DNA sequence: TGTGCCAGCAGCTCTCGGACAGGGCGAGGTGAGCAGTACTTC.

The V call is TRBV2, the J call TRBJ2-7; 14 bases line up with TRBD2. The V gene end was trimmed by 7 bases and the J gene end by 7 bases; junction bases not matched to a gene: 9. Germline loops: CDR1 SNHLY, CDR2 FYNNEI. This CDR3 has 15 residues. This CDR3 reads CASTRLAGGRREQYF. CDR3 nucleotides: TGTGCCAGCACACGACTAGCGGGAGGGCGAAGGGAGCAGTACTTC.

The gene calls are TRBV7-2 and TRBJ2-7, with D possibly matching TRBD2 (6 bases). The germline CDR1 and CDR2 sequences are SGHTA and FQGNSA. This CDR3 contains 14 residues. V dropped 0 bases and J dropped 2 bases, with 8 bases sitting between them. CDR3 protein: CASSLASGPYEQYF. In DNA, the CDR3 is TGTGCCAGCAGCTTAGCTAGCGGACCCTACGAGCAGTACTTC.

The chain uses TRBV27 and TRBJ1-3, with D tentatively TRBD1 (5 bases). This CDR3 contains 15 residues. The V end lost 7 bases, the J end lost 2 bases, and 15 bases lay between the germline ends. From germline, CDR1 is MNHEY and CDR2 SMNVEV (reference sequence). In nucleotides, the CDR3 is TGTGCCAGCACCGCCCAAGCGGGGGCTGGAAACACCATATATTTT. Its protein is CASTAQAGAGNTIYF.

The chain has TRBV29-1 and TRBJ1-4, with TRBD1 identical over 9 bases. Germline V gives CDR1 SQVTM, CDR2 ANQGSEA. The ends lost 7 bases at V and 8 bases at J; junction bases unmatched: 14. CDR3 length: 15 amino acids. The CDR3 here is CSAAAGTGSGEKLFF. The CDR3 DNA is TGCAGCGCAGCCGCCGGGACAGGGAGCGGCGAAAAACTGTTTTTT.

The chain joins TRBV18 to TRBJ1-1; 9 bases map to TRBD1. The CDR3 runs to 15 residues. In germline, CDR1 is KGHSH, CDR2 LQKENI. Trimming at V came to 5 bases and at J to 3 bases, leaving 7 bases not matched to a gene. The CDR3 sequence is CASSEQGASDTEAFF. DNA for the CDR3: TGTGCCAGCTCAGAACAGGGGGCGAGCGACACTGAAGCTTTCTTT.

The J gene is TRBJ1-2, the V gene TRBV27; 7 positions agree with TRBD1. The CDR3 totals 14 residues. The V segment lost 5 bases and the J segment 5 bases; nucleotides outside the gene matches: 8. Germline assignment: CDR1 MNHEY and CDR2 SMNVEV (reference sequence). The CDR3 spells CASSQRDRIYGYTF. The CDR3 bases are TGTGCCAGCAGTCAGAGGGACAGAATTTATGGCTACACCTTC.

The V call is TRBV5-6, the J call TRBJ1-1; no firm D call. Germline V CDR1 and CDR2: SGHDT, YYEEEE. This CDR3 is 15 amino acids long. V dropped 0 bases and J dropped 0 bases, with 9 bases sitting between them. This CDR3 is CASSLVIAVNTEAFF. The CDR3 DNA reads TGTGCCAGCAGCTTGGTGATAGCAGTGAACACTGAAGCTTTCTTT.

The chain links TRBV6-6 to TRBJ2-2; 7 nucleotides align to TRBD2. The CDR3 is made up of 16 amino acids. The germline gives CDR1 MNHNY, CDR2 SVGAGI (reference sequence). With 7 bases clipped from V and 1 base from J, the junction kept 9 bases outside the gene matches. The CDR3 loop is CASKAGLTLNTGELFF. As DNA, the CDR3 is TGTGCCAGCAAAGCGGGGCTCACGTTGAACACCGGGGAGCTGTTTTTT.

The V and J genes are TRBV7-3 and TRBJ1-6, with D uncertain. Germline V CDR1 and CDR2: SGHTA, FQGTGA. The CDR3 is made up of 13 amino acids. V gave up 1 base and J gave up 7 bases, with 5 bases separating them. This CDR3 is CASSLSGNSPLHF. In DNA form, the CDR3 reads TGTGCCAGCAGCTTAAGCGGGAATTCACCCCTCCACTTT. The complete variable domain, with remaining parts taken from reference TRBV7-3 and TRBJ1-6, reads GAGVSQTPSNKVTEKGKYVELRCDPISGHTALYWYRQSLGQGPEFLIYFQGTGAADDSGLPNDRFFAVRPEGSVSTLKIQRTERGDSAVYLCASSLSGNSPLHFGNGTRLTVT.

This clone was recorded only once. This chain links TRBV29-1 with TRBJ1-1, with D possibly TRBD1 on 5 matching bases. CDR1 and CDR2 (germline): SQVTM, ANQGSEA. V gave up 3 bases and J gave up 3 bases, with 8 bases separating them. The CDR3 is 12 residues long. CDR3 DNA: TGCAGCGTTGAGGGGGGGGACACTGAAGCTTTCTTT. Translated: CSVEGGDTEAFF.

This clone was observed a single time. The chain links TRBV19 to TRBJ2-5, with D perhaps matching TRBD2 (6 bases). CDR1 and CDR2 (germline): LNHDA, SQIVND (reference sequence). The V end was cut by 5 bases, the J end by 2 bases, with 9 bases between. The CDR3 runs 13 residues. CDR3 region: CASSRGSQETQYF. CDR3 DNA sequence: TGTGCCAGTAGTCGGGGGAGTCAAGAGACCCAGTACTTC.

This clone was detected a few times. The chain recombines TRBV7-3 with TRBJ1-1; weak D call: TRBD1 (6 bases). Germline V gives CDR1 SGHTA, CDR2 FQGTGA. V was shortened by 1 base and J by 10 bases, with 13 bases between the two germline ends. The CDR3 spans 13 residues. As DNA, the CDR3 is TGTGCCAGCAGCTTAAGAGGGCAGGGGAGAGCTTTCTTT. Residues: CASSLRGQGRAFF.

The CDR3 DNA is TGCGCCAGCAGTGCCCAGCCTCTGGGGGGGGTGGACACTGAAGCTTTCTTT. Protein: CASSAQPLGGVDTEAFF. The chain joins TRBV5-1 to TRBJ1-1; D possibly corresponds to TRBD1 (5 bases). The V end lost 5 bases, the J end lost 3 bases, and 23 bases lay between the germline ends. CDR3 length equals 17 residues. CDR1 is SGHRS and CDR2 is YFSETQ in the germline V gene. Full variable domain (remainder filled in from reference TRBV5-1 and TRBJ1-1): KAGVTQTPRYLIKTRGQQVTLSCSPISGHRSVSWYQQTPGQGLQFLFEYFSETQRNKGNFPGRFSGRQFSNSRSEMNVSTLELGDSALYLCASSAQPLGGVDTEAFFGQGTRLTVV.

V is TRBV4-3 and J is TRBJ2-7; perhaps TRBD1 as D (5 bases). Germline CDR1 is LGHNA and CDR2 is YSLEER. The length of the CDR3 is 15 residues. The V end lost 0 bases, the J end lost 3 bases, and 12 bases lay between the germline ends. DNA for the CDR3: TGCGCCAGCAGCCAAGACCCAGGGCAGGGCTACGAGCAGTACTTC. Protein: CASSQDPGQGYEQYF.

This chain links TRBV15 with TRBJ1-1; no clear D. Trimming stripped 5 bases from V and 5 bases from J, with 15 bases between. CDR3 size: 14 residues. Germline values: CDR1 LNHNV, CDR2 YYDKDF (reference sequence). CDR3 bases: TGTGCCACCAGCCGCGGAGGGATCGGGACTGAAGCTTTCTTT. It yields the protein CATSRGGIGTEAFF.

This clone has just one count. V is TRBV28 and J is TRBJ1-1; 9 bases line up with TRBD1. Germline CDR1 MDHEN, CDR2 SYDVKM. CDR3 length equals 14 residues. With V trimmed by 6 bases and J by 11 bases, 13 bases remained unmatched. The CDR3 DNA reads TGTGCCAGCAGCGGCCTTGAACAGGGGGCGGGGGCTTTCTTT. Translating it yields CASSGLEQGAGAFF.

This clone was recorded a few times. J is TRBJ1-2 and V is TRBV7-9; the D is unclear. The CDR3 runs 13 residues. V was clipped by 0 bases and J by 5 bases, with 7 bases between them. CDR1 and CDR2 from the germline V gene are SEHNR and FQNEAQ (reference sequence). For the CDR3, the DNA is TGTGCCAGCAGCTTAGCGAAGCCATATGGCTACACCTTC. Its protein product is CASSLAKPYGYTF.